The text below deals with one T cell receptor beta chain. This entry belongs to a study of OX40 agonist ivuxolimab in advanced cancers. Study overall: Ivuxolimab is a fully human IgG2 antibody that activates OX40 (CD134). Aged 23 to 79 with a mean of around 60 years, they were 82.7% male.

CDR3 length: 14 residues. Unmatched junction bases numbered 5, after V lost 4 bases and J lost 3 bases. The V gene's germline CDR1 is SGHNT and CDR2 YYREEE (reference sequence). Clones were sequenced by immunoSEQ multiplex PCR, and TCRdb holds only the in-frame ones, with some missing. Of 50,000 to 75,000 clones detected, roughly 89% appear once; the ten largest clones hold roughly 5.1%. The chain couples TRBV5-4 to TRBJ2-3; 7 bases fit TRBD2. This TCR derives from an adult with an advanced solid tumor such as melanoma, head and neck, liver or kidney cancer. Specimen: CD4+ or CD8+ T cells sorted from blood, collected in a trial of the OX40 agonist ivuxolimab. CDR3 in amino acids: CASSRTRGTDTQYF. In DNA form, the CDR3 reads TGTGCCAGCAGCCGGACTAGAGGGACAGATACGCAGTATTTT.